This passage covers 20 T cell receptor beta chains from one sample sequenced in a study of T cells in Graves' hyperthyroidism and ophthalmopathy. RNA transcripts were the template for amplifying TCR beta CDR3 regions. TCR CDR3 underwent first-round RT-PCR with the HTBI primer set. TCRdb processed the multiplex PCR reads anew with MiXCR; each CDR3 protein has one entry. The table shows hundreds of thousands of distinct CDR3 sequences, with approximately 36% occurring only once. The sequencing input was blood. Every receptor here comes from a woman aged 40 to 49 with Graves' hyperthyroidism.

This clonotype showed up just a few times. One end of the junction is discordant with germline, which a read error may explain. The chain couples TRBV5-6 to TRBJ2-5; TRBD1 agrees at 9 bases. Germline loops: CDR1 SGHDT, CDR2 YYEEEE. The CDR3 runs 14 residues. The CDR3 region has the DNA TGTGCCAGCAGCTTGTGGGACAGGGCGGGCAAGACGGCTTTC. It translates to CASSLWDRAGKTAF.

The chain uses TRBV7-2 and TRBJ1-5, with D possibly TRBD1 on 6 matching bases. V lost 2 bases and J 11 bases, leaving 16 bases between the germline ends. The CDR3 extends over 14 amino acids. Germline lookup yields CDR1 SGHTA and CDR2 FQGNSA. The CDR3 protein is CASSLIGGRETQHF. CDR3 DNA sequence: TGTGCCAGCAGCTTAATTGGGGGGCGGGAGACCCAGCATTTT.

In this sample, this clonotype turned up once. This may stem from a read error, because a much larger clone lies one nucleotide away. Here the CDR3 omits its conserved ending phenylalanine or tryptophan, so a read error is the likely source. The chain is built from TRBV19 and TRBJ1-1, with D unresolved. Germline assignment: CDR1 LNHDA and CDR2 SQIVND (reference sequence). The CDR3 runs 15 residues. The V end was cut by 5 bases, the J end by 5 bases, with 18 bases between. CDR3 loop: CASSAAWRKETEAFL. In nucleotides, the CDR3 is TGTGCCAGTAGTGCCGCGTGGAGGAAAGAAACTGAAGCTTTCCTT.

The genes are TRBV10-3 and TRBJ2-7, with 9 bases that match TRBD2. V lost 10 bases to trimming and J lost 5 bases; unmatched junction nucleotides: 12. CDR1 ENHRY and CDR2 SYGVKD come from the germline V gene. This CDR3 contains 14 residues. This chain's CDR3 is CATGTASGKNEQYF. In nucleotides, the CDR3 is TGTGCCACTGGGACAGCTAGCGGGAAAAACGAGCAGTACTTC.

This clonotype was seen repeatedly, ten times or more. The CDR3 sequence is CSAREFDRTSEAFF. CDR3 nucleotide sequence: TGCAGTGCTAGAGAGTTTGACAGAACCAGTGAAGCTTTCTTT. The chain uses TRBV20-1 and TRBJ1-1; a possible D gene is TRBD1 (5 bases). CDR1 is DFQATT, CDR2 SNEGSKA, per germline (reference sequence). The V and J ends lost 0 bases and 7 bases respectively, with 15 bases between them. The CDR3 spans 14 residues.

The chain couples TRBV12-3 or TRBV12-4 to TRBJ2-7; D is undetermined. CDR3 length: 11 amino acids. The V end was cut by 5 bases, the J end by 6 bases, with 8 bases between. The CDR3 coding sequence is TGTGCCAGCAGTGTTAGCCGCGAGCAGTACTTC. Amino acids: CASSVSREQYF.

The chain uses TRBV7-2 and TRBJ2-7, with 7 bases that match TRBD1. The V gene end was trimmed by 4 bases and the J gene end by 4 bases; junction bases not matched to a gene: 7. CDR1 is SGHTA, CDR2 FQGNSA, per germline. The CDR3 consists of 14 residues. The CDR3 DNA sequence: TGTGCCAGCAGCTCAAACAGGGGAAGGTACGAGCAGTACTTC. It yields the protein CASSSNRGRYEQYF.

This clonotype was recorded at least ten times. The V call is TRBV24-1, the J call TRBJ1-1, with no clear D. Germline-derived CDR1 and CDR2 are KGHDR and SFDVKD. CDR3 length: 13 amino acids. Trimming removed 3 bases at V and 1 base at J, with 5 bases between. This chain's CDR3 is CATSDGGNTEAFF. The DNA for the CDR3 is TGTGCCACCAGTGATGGAGGGAACACTGAAGCTTTCTTT.

A few counts support this clonotype. The chain carries TRBV9 and TRBJ2-2; D call uncertain. This CDR3 spans 14 amino acids. Trimming stripped 1 base from V and 3 bases from J, with 7 bases between. Germline loops: CDR1 SGDLS, CDR2 YYNGEE. The CDR3 loop reads CASSVIPYTGELFF. In DNA, the CDR3 is TGTGCCAGCAGCGTAATCCCTTACACCGGGGAGCTGTTTTTT.

V gene TRBV29-1 combines with J gene TRBJ2-7, with TRBD1 matching over 7 bases. The CDR3 runs to 14 residues. Germline CDR1 is SQVTM and CDR2 is ANQGSEA. Unmatched junction bases numbered 10, after V lost 2 bases and J lost 6 bases. The CDR3: CSVERGQGWGEQYF. The CDR3 DNA sequence: TGCAGCGTTGAAAGGGGGCAGGGTTGGGGCGAGCAGTACTTC.

Many counts were recorded for this clonotype. The J gene is TRBJ2-2, the V gene TRBV10-3, with D tentatively TRBD2 (7 bases). The CDR3 runs 14 residues. Germline-derived CDR1 and CDR2 are ENHRY and SYGVKD. V dropped 8 bases and J dropped 3 bases, with 13 bases sitting between them. The CDR3 bases are TGTGCCATCGGGGGGGCCGGGGACACCGGGGAGCTGTTTTTT. Residues: CAIGGAGDTGELFF.

This clonotype has a count of ten or more. The J gene is TRBJ1-5, the V gene TRBV6-4; D remains ambiguous. Germline lookup yields CDR1 MRHNA and CDR2 SNTAGT. V lost 9 bases and J 2 bases, leaving 5 bases between the germline ends. The CDR3 length is 11 residues. The CDR3 protein is CARGRNQPQHF. The CDR3 DNA follows: TGTGCCAGGGGCCGCAATCAGCCCCAGCATTTT.

Points on this clonotype: This could be a read error, since a much larger clone is one nucleotide away. The rearrangement uses TRBV7-2 and TRBJ2-7, with 9 bases fitting TRBD1. The J call may not be correct, given that the DNA end is closer to TRBJ2-1. Germline V gives CDR1 SGHTA, CDR2 FQGNSA. The CDR3 is 12 residues long. The CDR3 is CAVGTGSYEQFF. In nucleotides, the CDR3 is TGTGCCGTTGGGACAGGGTCCTACGAGCAGTTCTTC.

This clonotype appeared a few times. An end of the junction does not agree with germline; a read error may underlie this. The chain combines TRBV24-1 with TRBJ1-1; D might be TRBD1 (5 bases). Germline CDR1 KGHDR, CDR2 SFDVKD. This CDR3 has 13 amino acids. The DNA of the CDR3 is TGTACCACCAGGGACTTCATGAACACTGAAGCTTTCTTT. Translating gives CTTRDFMNTEAFF.

The chain has TRBV4-1 and TRBJ1-6; 8 bases match TRBD1. The CDR3 runs to 17 residues. CDR1 and CDR2 (germline): MGHRA, YSYEKL. Germline trimming cut 1 base from V and 3 bases from J; bases unmatched to any gene: 5. CDR3 residues: CASSQGRQGIYNSPLHF. The CDR3 DNA is TGCGCCAGCAGCCAAGGAAGACAGGGGATCTATAATTCACCCCTCCACTTT.

This clonotype has a handful of counts. The chain links TRBV7-9 to TRBJ2-7, with 9 bases that match TRBD1. J gave up 2 bases and V 2 bases, and 4 bases lay outside the gene matches. Germline V gene data show CDR1 as SEHNR and CDR2 as FQNEAQ (reference sequence). The CDR3 is 15 amino acids. Here the CDR3 DNA reads TGTGCCAGCAGCTTAACAGGGGGCCCCACCTACGAGCAGTACTTC. Amino acids: CASSLTGGPTYEQYF.

Ten or more counts support this clonotype. V usage is TRBV7-9 and J usage is TRBJ2-5; maybe TRBD1 (6 bases). The length of the CDR3 is 15 residues. Germline loops: CDR1 SEHNR, CDR2 FQNEAQ (reference sequence). V lost 5 bases and J lost 4, with 17 bases in between. The CDR3 is CASSPVPPQGETQYF. The CDR3 nucleotides read TGTGCCAGCAGCCCGGTCCCCCCACAGGGAGAGACCCAGTACTTC.

The chain links TRBV11-2 to TRBJ2-7; D is ambiguous. Germline CDR1 and CDR2: SGHAT and FQNNGV. V gave up 6 bases and J gave up 5 bases, with 14 bases separating them. The CDR3 is made up of 13 amino acids. The CDR3 spells CASSLGQRHEQYF. The DNA of the CDR3 is TGTGCCAGCAGTTTGGGCCAGAGGCACGAGCAGTACTTC.

This clonotype has ten or more counts. This sequence joins TRBV7-2 and TRBJ2-7, with 12 bases lining up with TRBD2. Germline V CDR1 and CDR2: SGHTA, FQGNSA. CDR3 length: 18 residues. V was pared by 5 bases and J by 2 bases, with 13 bases of the junction left unmatched. CDR3 sequence reads: CASSPLGLAGTSAYEQYF. In DNA form, the CDR3 reads TGTGCCAGCAGCCCCTTGGGACTAGCGGGCACTTCCGCCTACGAGCAGTACTTC.

This chain uses TRBV29-1 with TRBJ2-6; D is possibly TRBD2 (5 bases). V was shortened by 6 bases and J by 1 base, with 10 bases between the two germline ends. There are 14 residues in the CDR3. Germline V gene sequence: CDR1 SQVTM, CDR2 ANQGSEA. The CDR3 region has the DNA TGCAGCGTAGAGGGATCTTCTGGGGCCAACGTCCTGACTTTC. It specifies CSVEGSSGANVLTF.